The clone carrying this TCR beta chain has only a few counts. The data were obtained in a study of blood T cell repertoires in COVID-19. Sequencing was performed with immunoSEQ multiplex PCR; in TCRdb, only in-frame clones are kept and a portion is missing. The sample includes fewer than 200,000 clones, under 85% seen only once; the top ten take 10% to 15%. J lost 1 base, V lost 3 bases, and 4 bases had no gene match. The germline V gene encodes CDR1 MDHEN and CDR2 SYDVKM. This CDR3 region has 15 residues. V usage is TRBV28 and J usage is TRBJ2-3; 7 nucleotides align to TRBD2. This clonotype was sampled from a man aged 50-59 years who had recovered from COVID-19. Sequencing was done on a sample of PBMCs or T cells enriched from blood (not recorded which). CDR3 nucleotides: TGTGCCAGCAGTTTCCGCGGGGGAGGCACAGATACGCAGTATTTT. It translates to CASSFRGGGTDTQYF.